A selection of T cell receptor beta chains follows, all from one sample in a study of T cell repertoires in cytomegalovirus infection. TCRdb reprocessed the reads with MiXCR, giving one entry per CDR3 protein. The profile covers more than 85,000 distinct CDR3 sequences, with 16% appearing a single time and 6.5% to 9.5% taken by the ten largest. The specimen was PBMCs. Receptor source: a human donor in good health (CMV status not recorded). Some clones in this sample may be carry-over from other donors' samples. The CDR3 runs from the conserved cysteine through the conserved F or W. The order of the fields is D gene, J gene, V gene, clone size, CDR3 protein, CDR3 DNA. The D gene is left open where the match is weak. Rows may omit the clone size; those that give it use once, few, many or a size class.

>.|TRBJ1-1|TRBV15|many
CATRQGLNTEAFF
TGTGCCACCAGACAGGGATTGAACACTGAAGCTTTCTTT
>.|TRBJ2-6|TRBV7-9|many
CASSSRVFGANVLTF
TGTGCCAGCAGCTCGAGGGTGTTTGGGGCCAACGTCCTGACTTTC
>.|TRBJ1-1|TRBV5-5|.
CASSLRVRSLMNTEAFF
TGTGCCAGCAGCTTGCGGGTACGTTCCTTAATGAACACTGAAGCTTTCTTT
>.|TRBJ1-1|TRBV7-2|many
CASSPILGRAFF
TGTGCCAGCAGCCCAATTCTTGGAAGGGCTTTCTTT
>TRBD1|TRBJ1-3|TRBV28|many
CASNSGTGSGNTIYF
TGTGCCAGCAATTCTGGGACAGGTTCGGGAAACACCATATATTTT
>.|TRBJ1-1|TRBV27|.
CASSFDRGKAEAFF
TGTGCCAGCAGTTTCGATAGGGGGAAGGCTGAAGCTTTCTTT
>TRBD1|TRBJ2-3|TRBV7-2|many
CASSPQGTGATQYF
TGTGCCAGCAGCCCACAGGGGACCGGCGCTACGCAGTATTTT
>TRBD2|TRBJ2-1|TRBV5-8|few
CASSSRRGRRGEQFF
TGTGCCAGCAGCTCTAGGCGGGGGAGGAGAGGGGAGCAGTTCTTC
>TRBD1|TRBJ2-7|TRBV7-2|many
CASSLRTGFYEQYF
TGTGCCAGCAGCTTAAGGACAGGATTCTACGAGCAGTACTTC
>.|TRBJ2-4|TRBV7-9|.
CASSFSTGGQNIQYF
TGTGCCAGCAGCTTCTCGACTGGGGGCCAAAACATTCAGTACTTC
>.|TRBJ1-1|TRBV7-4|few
CASSPVGFMNTEAFF
TGTGCCAGCAGCCCAGTCGGCTTTATGAACACTGAAGCTTTCTTT
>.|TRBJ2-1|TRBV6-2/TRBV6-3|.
CASSVISYNEQFF
TGTGCCAGTAGCGTGATCTCCTACAATGAGCAGTTCTTC
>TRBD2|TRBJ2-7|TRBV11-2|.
CASRTTSGGEQYF
TGTGCCAGCAGGACTACTAGCGGCGGCGAGCAGTACTTC
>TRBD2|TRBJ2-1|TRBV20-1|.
CSARTSGGANEQFF
TGCAGTGCTAGAACTAGCGGGGGGGCGAATGAGCAGTTCTTC
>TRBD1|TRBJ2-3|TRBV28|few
CASSTPGTGGNTDTQYF
TGTGCCAGCAGTACACCGGGGACAGGGGGCAACACAGATACGCAGTATTTT
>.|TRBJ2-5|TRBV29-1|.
CSVEVNRKETQYF
TGCAGCGTTGAAGTCAACAGGAAAGAGACCCAGTACTTC
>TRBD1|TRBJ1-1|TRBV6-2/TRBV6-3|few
CASTSQGARTEAFF
TGTGCCAGCACTTCACAGGGGGCGCGGACTGAAGCTTTCTTT
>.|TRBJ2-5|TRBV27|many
CASSQLRGETQYF
TGTGCCAGCAGTCAACTCAGGGGAGAGACCCAGTACTTC
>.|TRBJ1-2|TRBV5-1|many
CASSQAGTANYGYTF
TGCGCCAGCAGCCAAGCAGGTACAGCTAACTATGGCTACACCTTC
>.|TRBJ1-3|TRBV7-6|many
CASSLVAKSSGNTIYF
TGTGCCAGCAGCTTAGTTGCGAAGAGCTCTGGAAACACCATATATTTT
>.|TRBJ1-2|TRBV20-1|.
CSASPPSYGYTF
TGCAGTGCCAGCCCACCTTCCTATGGCTACACCTTC
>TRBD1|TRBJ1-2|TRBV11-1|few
CASSELQGADGYTF
TGTGCCAGCAGCGAACTACAGGGGGCGGATGGCTACACCTTC
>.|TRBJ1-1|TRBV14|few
CASSQELSGAEAFF
TGTGCCAGCAGCCAAGAATTGTCGGGAGCTGAAGCTTTCTTT
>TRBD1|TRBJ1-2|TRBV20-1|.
CSGASPGQDYGYTF
TGCAGTGGCGCCTCCCCGGGACAGGACTATGGCTACACCTTC
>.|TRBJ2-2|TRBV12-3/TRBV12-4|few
CASSLTGTGELFF
TGTGCCAGCAGCCTTACGGGGACCGGGGAGCTGTTTTTT
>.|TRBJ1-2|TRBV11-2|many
CASSPLTGRRDANGYTF
TGTGCCAGCAGCCCACTGACAGGTCGTCGGGATGCCAATGGCTACACCTTC
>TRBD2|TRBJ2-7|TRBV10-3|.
CAISSGTSGVYEQYF
TGTGCCATCAGCTCCGGGACTAGCGGGGTCTACGAGCAGTACTTC
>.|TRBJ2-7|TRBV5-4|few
CASSLEVGSSYEQYF
TGTGCCAGCAGCTTGGAGGTAGGGTCCAGCTACGAGCAGTACTTC
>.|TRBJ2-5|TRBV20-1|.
CSATGGQETQYF
TGCAGTGCTACCGGGGGACAAGAGACCCAGTACTTC
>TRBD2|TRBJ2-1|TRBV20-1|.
CSASSGTSRYNEQFF
TGCAGTGCTAGCTCCGGGACTAGTCGCTACAATGAGCAGTTCTTC
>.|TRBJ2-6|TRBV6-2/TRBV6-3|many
CASSYSGGFGANVLTF
TGTGCCAGCAGTTACTCGGGCGGGTTCGGGGCCAACGTCCTGACTTTC
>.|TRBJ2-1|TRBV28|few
CASNPPGIPQFF
TGTGCCAGCAACCCCCCGGGGATTCCGCAGTTCTTC
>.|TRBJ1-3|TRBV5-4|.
CASSLGQSSGNTIYF
TGTGCCAGCAGCTTGGGACAGAGCTCTGGAAACACCATATATTTT
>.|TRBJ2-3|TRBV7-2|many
CASSLLREDTQYF
TGTGCCAGCAGCTTGCTCAGGGAGGATACGCAGTATTTT
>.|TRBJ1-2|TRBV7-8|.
CASSLERLGAYGYTF
TGTGCCAGCAGCTTAGAAAGGTTGGGAGCCTATGGCTACACCTTC
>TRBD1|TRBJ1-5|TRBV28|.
CASSRPAGQPQRF
TGTGCCAGCAGTCGCCCGGCGGGACAGCCCCAGCGTTTT
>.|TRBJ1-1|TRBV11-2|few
CASSLGGVLQAFF
TGTGCCAGCAGCTTAGGAGGGGTTCTACAAGCTTTCTTT
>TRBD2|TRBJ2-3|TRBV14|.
CASGLGARDTQYF
TGTGCCAGCGGACTAGGAGCTAGAGATACGCAGTATTTT
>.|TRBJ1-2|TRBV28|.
CASSSPEYGYTF
TGTGCCAGCAGTTCCCCGGAGTATGGCTACACCTTC
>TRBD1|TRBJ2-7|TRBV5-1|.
CASSESGQGSSPYF
TGCGCCAGCAGCGAGTCGGGACAGGGATCTTCGCCGTACTTC
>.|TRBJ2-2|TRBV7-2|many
CASSLAWDPLRELFF
TGTGCCAGCAGCTTAGCTTGGGACCCCCTACGGGAGCTGTTTTTT
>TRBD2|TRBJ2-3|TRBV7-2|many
CASSYGLAGGLSTDTQYF
TGTGCCAGCAGCTACGGACTAGCGGGGGGTCTGAGCACAGATACGCAGTATTTT
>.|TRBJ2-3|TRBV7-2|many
CASSRQTYTQYF
TGTGCCAGCAGCCGACAGACTTATACGCAGTATTTT
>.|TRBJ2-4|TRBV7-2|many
CASSPSRTWKNIQYF
TGTGCCAGCAGCCCGTCTAGAACTTGGAAAAACATTCAGTACTTC
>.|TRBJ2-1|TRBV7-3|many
CASTPSYGAEQFF
TGTGCCAGCACCCCCTCGTACGGTGCTGAGCAGTTCTTC
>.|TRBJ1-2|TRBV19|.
CASGPLPDRNGYTF
TGTGCCAGTGGTCCTCTCCCGGACAGAAATGGCTACACCTTC
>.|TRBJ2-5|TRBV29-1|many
CSVEDRSYQETQYF
TGCAGCGTTGAAGATCGAAGTTACCAAGAGACCCAGTACTTC
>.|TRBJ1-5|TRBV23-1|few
CASTPTGAFEPQHF
TGCGCCAGCACCCCGACGGGGGCATTTGAGCCCCAGCATTTT
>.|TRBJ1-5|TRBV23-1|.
CASSQNRTENQPQHF
TGCGCCAGCAGTCAAAACAGGACAGAAAATCAGCCCCAGCATTTT
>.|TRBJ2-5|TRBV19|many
CASSITEFQETQYF
TGTGCCAGTAGTATAACGGAGTTCCAAGAGACCCAGTACTTC
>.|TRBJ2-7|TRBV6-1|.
CDSTTQGTLSSYEQYF
TGTGACAGCACCACTCAAGGGACACTAAGCTCCTACGAGCAGTACTTC
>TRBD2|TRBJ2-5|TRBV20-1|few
CSASGYTSGSTYGETQYF
TGCAGTGCTAGCGGGTACACTAGCGGGAGTACCTACGGCGAGACCCAGTACTTC
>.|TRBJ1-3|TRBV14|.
CASSRSGTLGTIYF
TGTGCCAGCAGCCGATCCGGGACCCTGGGCACCATATATTTT
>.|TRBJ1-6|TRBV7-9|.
CASEQGRGNSPLHF
TGTGCCAGCGAACAGGGAAGGGGTAATTCACCCCTCCACTTT
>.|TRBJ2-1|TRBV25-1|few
CASSEWYEQFF
TGTGCCAGCAGTGAATGGTATGAGCAGTTCTTC